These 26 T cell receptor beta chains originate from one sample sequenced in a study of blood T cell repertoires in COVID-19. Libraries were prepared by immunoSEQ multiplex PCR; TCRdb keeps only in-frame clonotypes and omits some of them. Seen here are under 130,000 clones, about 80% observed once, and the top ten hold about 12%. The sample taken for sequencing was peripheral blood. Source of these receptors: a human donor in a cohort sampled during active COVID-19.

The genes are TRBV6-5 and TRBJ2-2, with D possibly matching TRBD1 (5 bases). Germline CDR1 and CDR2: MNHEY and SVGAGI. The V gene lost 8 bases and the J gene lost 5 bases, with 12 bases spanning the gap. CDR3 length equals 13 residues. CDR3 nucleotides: TGTGCCAGCCCCGCCAGGGAAACCGGGGAGCTGTTTTTT. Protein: CASPARETGELFF.

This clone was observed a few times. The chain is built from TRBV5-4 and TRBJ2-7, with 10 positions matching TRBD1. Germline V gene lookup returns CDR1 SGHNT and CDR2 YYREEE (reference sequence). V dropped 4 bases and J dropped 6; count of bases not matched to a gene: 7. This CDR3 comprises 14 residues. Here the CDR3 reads CASSAGQGFFEQYF. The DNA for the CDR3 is TGTGCCAGCAGCGCGGGACAGGGGTTTTTCGAGCAGTACTTC.

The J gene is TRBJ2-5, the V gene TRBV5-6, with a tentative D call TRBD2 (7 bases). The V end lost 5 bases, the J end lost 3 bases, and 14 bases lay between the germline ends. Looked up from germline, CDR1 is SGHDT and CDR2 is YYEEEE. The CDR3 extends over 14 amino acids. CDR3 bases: TGTGCCAGCAGACGTAGGGGGGGAGAAGAGACCCAGTACTTC. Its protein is CASRRRGGEETQYF.

CDR3 loop: CASSQARRGYGYTF. The CDR3 DNA sequence: TGTGCCAGCAGCCAAGCCAGGAGGGGCTATGGCTACACCTTC. This rearrangement joins TRBV3-1 (or the pseudogene TRBV3-2) to TRBJ1-2, with D possibly matching TRBD1 (5 bases). CDR3 size: 14 residues. The germline gives CDR1 LGHDT, CDR2 YNNKEL (reference sequence). Between the trimmed V and J ends, which lost 1 base and 4 bases, there was a span of 10 bases.

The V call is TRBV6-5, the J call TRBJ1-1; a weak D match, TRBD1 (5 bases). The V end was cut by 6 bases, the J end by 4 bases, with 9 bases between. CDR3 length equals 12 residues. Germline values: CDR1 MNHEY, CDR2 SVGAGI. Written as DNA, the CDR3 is TGTGCCAGCAGGAGCGGGGGCACTGAAGCTTTCTTT. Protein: CASRSGGTEAFF.

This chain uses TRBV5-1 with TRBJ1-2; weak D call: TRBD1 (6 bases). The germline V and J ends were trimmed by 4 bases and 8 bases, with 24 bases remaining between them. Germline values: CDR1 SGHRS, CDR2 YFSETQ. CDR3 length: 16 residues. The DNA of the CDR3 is TGCGCCAGCAGCGGTGGGACAATGGCCCTCGCGGTGGGCTACACCTTC. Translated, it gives CASSGGTMALAVGYTF. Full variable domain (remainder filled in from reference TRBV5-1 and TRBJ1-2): KAGVTQTPRYLIKTRGQQVTLSCSPISGHRSVSWYQQTPGQGLQFLFEYFSETQRNKGNFPGRFSGRQFSNSRSEMNVSTLELGDSALYLCASSGGTMALAVGYTFGSGTRLTVV.

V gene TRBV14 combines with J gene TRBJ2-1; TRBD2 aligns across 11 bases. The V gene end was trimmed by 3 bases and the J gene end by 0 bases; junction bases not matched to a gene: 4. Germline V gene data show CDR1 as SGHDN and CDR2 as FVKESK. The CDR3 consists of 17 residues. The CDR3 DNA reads TGTGCCAGCAGCCATTGGACTAGCGGGTACTCCTACAATGAGCAGTTCTTC. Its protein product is CASSHWTSGYSYNEQFF.

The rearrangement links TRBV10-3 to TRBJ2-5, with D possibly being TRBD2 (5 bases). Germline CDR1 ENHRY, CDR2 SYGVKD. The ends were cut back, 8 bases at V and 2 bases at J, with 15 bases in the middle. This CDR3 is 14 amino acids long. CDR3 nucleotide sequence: TGTGCCATCGCCTCAGGCCGAGGGCAAGAGACCCAGTACTTC. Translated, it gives CAIASGRGQETQYF.

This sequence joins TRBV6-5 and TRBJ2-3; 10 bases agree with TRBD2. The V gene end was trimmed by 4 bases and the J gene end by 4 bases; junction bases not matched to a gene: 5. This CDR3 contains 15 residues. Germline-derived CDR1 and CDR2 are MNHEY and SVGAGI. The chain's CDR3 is CASSSSGGRSDTQYF. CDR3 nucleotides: TGTGCCAGCAGTTCTAGCGGGGGTCGGTCAGATACGCAGTATTTT.

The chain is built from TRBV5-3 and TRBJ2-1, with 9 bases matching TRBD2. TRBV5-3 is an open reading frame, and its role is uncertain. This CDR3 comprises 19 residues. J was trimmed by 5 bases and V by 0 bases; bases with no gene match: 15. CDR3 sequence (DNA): TGTGCCAGAAGCTTGGCCAGCGGGGGGCCCACTAGTACCCACAATGAGCAGTTCTTC. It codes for CARSLASGGPTSTHNEQFF.

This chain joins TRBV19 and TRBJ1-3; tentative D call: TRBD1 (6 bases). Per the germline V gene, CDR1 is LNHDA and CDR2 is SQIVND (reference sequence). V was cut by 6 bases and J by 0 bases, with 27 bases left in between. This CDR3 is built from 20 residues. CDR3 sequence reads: CASSFSRGGQRISSGNTIYF. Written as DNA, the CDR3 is TGTGCCAGTAGCTTTAGTCGAGGGGGACAAAGAATAAGCTCTGGAAACACCATATATTTT.

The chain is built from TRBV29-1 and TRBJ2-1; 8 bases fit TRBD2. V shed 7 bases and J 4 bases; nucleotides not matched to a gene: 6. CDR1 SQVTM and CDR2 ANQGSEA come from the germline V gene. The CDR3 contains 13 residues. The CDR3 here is CSAGGEVYNEQFF. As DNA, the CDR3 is TGCAGCGCGGGGGGGGAGGTTTACAATGAGCAGTTCTTC.

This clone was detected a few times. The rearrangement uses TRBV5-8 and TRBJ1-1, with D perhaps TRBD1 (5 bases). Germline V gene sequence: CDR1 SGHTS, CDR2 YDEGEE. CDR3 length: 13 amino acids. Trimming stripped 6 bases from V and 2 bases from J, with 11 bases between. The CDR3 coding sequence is TGTGCCAGCACCCTCGGGGGAAACACTGAAGCTTTCTTT. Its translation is CASTLGGNTEAFF.

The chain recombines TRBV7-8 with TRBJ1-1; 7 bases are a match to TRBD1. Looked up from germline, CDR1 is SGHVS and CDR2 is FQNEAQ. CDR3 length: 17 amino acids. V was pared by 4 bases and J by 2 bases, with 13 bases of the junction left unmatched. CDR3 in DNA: TGTGCCAGCAGCTCGGGACAGAATAATAGGATAAACACTGAAGCTTTCTTT. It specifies CASSSGQNNRINTEAFF. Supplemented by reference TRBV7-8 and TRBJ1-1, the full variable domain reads GAGVSQSPRYKVAKRGQDVALRCDPISGHVSLFWYQQALGQGPEFLTYFQNEAQLDKSGLPSDRFFAERPEGSVSTLKIQRTQQEDSAVYLCASSSGQNNRINTEAFFGQGTRLTVV.

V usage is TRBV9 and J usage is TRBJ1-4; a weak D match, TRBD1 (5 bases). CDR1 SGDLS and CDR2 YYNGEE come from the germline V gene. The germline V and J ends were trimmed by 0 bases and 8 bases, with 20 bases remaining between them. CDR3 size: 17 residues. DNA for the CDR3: TGTGCCAGCAGCGTAGGAGGGGCAGGAGGGTTTTACGAAAAACTGTTTTTT. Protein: CASSVGGAGGFYEKLFF. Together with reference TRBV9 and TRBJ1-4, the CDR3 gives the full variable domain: DSGVTQTPKHLITATGQRVTLRCSPRSGDLSVYWYQQSLDQGLQFLIQYYNGEERAKGNILERFSAQQFPDLHSELNLSSLELGDSALYFCASSVGGAGGFYEKLFFGSGTQLSVL.

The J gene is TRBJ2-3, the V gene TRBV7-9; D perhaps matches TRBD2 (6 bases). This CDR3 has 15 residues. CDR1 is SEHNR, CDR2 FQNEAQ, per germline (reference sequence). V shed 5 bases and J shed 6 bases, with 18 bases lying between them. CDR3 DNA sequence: TGTGCCAGCAGCCAAGGTGGCGGGAAGTTCGATACGCAGTATTTT. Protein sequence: CASSQGGGKFDTQYF.

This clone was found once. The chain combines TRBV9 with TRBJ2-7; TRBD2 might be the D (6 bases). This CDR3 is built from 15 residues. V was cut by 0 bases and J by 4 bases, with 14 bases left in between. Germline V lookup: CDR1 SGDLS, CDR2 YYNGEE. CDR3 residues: CASSVESSGVYEQYF. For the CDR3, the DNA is TGTGCCAGCAGCGTAGAGAGTAGCGGAGTATACGAGCAGTACTTC. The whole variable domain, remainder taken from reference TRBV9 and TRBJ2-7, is DSGVTQTPKHLITATGQRVTLRCSPRSGDLSVYWYQQSLDQGLQFLIQYYNGEERAKGNILERFSAQQFPDLHSELNLSSLELGDSALYFCASSVESSGVYEQYFGPGTRLTVT.

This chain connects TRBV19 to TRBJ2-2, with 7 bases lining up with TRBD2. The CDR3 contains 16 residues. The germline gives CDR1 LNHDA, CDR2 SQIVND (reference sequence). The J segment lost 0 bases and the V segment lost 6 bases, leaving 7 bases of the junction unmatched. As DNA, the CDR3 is TGTGCCAGTAGCCTACCCCTAGCGGCGAACACCGGGGAGCTGTTTTTT. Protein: CASSLPLAANTGELFF.

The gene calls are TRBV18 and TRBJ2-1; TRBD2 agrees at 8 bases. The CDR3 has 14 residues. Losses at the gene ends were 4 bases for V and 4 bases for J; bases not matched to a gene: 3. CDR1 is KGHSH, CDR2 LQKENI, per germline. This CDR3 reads CASSLSGGYNEQFF. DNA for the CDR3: TGTGCCAGCTCACTGAGCGGGGGATACAATGAGCAGTTCTTC. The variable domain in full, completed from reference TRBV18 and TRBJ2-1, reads NAGVMQNPRHLVRRRGQEARLRCSPMKGHSHVYWYRQLPEEGLKFMVYLQKENIIDESGMPKERFSAEFPKEGPSILRIQQVVRGDSAAYFCASSLSGGYNEQFFGPGTRLTVL.

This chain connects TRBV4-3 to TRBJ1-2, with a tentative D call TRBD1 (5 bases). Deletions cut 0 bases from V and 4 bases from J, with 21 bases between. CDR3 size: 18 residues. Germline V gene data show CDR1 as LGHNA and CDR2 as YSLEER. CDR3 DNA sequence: TGCGCCAGCAGCCAAGAGCCCCACCCCAAGGGGCCCAGCTATGGCTACACCTTC. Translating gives CASSQEPHPKGPSYGYTF.

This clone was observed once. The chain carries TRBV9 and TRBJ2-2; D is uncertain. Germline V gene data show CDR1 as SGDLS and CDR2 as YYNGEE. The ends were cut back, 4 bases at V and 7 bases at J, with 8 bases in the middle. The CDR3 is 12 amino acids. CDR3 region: CASSSSRGELFF. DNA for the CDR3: TGTGCCAGCAGCTCCTCTCGCGGGGAGCTGTTTTTT.

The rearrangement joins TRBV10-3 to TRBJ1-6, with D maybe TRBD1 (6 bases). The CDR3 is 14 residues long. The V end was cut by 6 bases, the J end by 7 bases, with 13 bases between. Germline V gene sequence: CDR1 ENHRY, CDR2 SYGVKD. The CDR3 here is CAIRNRVDNSPLHF. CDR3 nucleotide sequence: TGTGCCATCAGGAACAGGGTGGACAATTCACCCCTCCACTTT.

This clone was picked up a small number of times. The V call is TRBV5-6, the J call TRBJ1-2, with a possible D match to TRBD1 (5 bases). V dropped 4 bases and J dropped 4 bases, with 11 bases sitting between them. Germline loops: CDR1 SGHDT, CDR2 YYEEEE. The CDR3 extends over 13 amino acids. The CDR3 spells CASSNGTFYGYTF. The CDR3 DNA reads TGTGCCAGCAGCAATGGGACTTTCTATGGCTACACCTTC.

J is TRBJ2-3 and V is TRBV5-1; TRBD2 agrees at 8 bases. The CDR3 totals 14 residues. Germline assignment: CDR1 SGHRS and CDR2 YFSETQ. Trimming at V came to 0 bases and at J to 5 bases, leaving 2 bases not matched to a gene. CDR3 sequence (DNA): TGCGCCAGCAGCTTGGGTGGGACTAGAGATACGCAGTATTTT. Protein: CASSLGGTRDTQYF. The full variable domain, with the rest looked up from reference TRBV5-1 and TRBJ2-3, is KAGVTQTPRYLIKTRGQQVTLSCSPISGHRSVSWYQQTPGQGLQFLFEYFSETQRNKGNFPGRFSGRQFSNSRSEMNVSTLELGDSALYLCASSLGGTRDTQYFGPGTRLTVL.

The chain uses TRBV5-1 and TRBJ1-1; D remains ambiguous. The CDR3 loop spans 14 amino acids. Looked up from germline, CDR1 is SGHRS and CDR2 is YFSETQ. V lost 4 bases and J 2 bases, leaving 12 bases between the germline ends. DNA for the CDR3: TGCGCCAGCAGCGAAACGACGGGAAACACTGAAGCTTTCTTT. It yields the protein CASSETTGNTEAFF.

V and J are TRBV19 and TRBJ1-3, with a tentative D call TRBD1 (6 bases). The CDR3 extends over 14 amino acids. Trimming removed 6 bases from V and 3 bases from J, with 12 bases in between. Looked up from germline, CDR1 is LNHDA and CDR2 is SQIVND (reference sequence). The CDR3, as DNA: TGTGCCAGTAGATCAGGGGCGCTTGGAAACACCATATATTTT. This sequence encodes CASRSGALGNTIYF.